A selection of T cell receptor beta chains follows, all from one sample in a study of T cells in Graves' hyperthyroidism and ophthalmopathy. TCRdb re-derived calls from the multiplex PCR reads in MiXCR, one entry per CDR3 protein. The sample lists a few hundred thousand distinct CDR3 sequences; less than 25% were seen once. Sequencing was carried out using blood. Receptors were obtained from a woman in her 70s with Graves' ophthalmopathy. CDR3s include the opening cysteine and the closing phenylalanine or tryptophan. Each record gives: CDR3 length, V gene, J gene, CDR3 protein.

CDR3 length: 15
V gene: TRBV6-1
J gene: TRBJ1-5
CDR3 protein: CASTTLDRLDQPQHF

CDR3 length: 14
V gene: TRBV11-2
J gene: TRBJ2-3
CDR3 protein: CASSLQGAPDTQYF

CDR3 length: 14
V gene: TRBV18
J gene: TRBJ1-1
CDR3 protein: CASSPGQGNTEAFF

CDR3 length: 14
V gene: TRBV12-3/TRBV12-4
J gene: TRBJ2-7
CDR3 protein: CASSDRALSYEQYF

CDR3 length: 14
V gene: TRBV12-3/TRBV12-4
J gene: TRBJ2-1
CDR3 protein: CASSMIGAYNEQFF

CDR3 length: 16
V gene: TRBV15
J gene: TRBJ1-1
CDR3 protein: CATSPRRGEGGTEAFF

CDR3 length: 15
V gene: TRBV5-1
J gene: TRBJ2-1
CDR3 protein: CASRPSGIRSNEQFF

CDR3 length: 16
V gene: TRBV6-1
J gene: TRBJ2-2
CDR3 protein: CASSEAWGRSTGELFF

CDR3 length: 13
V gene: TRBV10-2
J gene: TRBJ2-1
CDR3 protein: CASSTGQGLAQFF

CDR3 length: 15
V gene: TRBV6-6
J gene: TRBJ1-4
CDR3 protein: CASSYSGQVGEKLFF

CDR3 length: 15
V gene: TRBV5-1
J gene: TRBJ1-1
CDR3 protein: CASSLLIQGRTEAFF

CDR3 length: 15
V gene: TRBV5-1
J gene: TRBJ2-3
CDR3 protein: CASSSQGRPTDTQYF

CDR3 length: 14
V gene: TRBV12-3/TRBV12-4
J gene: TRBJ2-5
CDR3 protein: CAGSLSGGRETQYF

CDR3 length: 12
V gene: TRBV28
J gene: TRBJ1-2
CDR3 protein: CASSSGTVGYTF

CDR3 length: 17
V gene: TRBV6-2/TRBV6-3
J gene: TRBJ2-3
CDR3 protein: CASSYSIGTSGRDTQYF

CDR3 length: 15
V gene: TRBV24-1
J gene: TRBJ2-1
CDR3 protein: CATSDKGQGMNEQFF

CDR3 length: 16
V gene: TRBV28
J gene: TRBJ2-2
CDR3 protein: CASSLTTGQGTGELFF

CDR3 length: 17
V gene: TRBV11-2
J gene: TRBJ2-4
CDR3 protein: CASSFTRGSSYKNIQYF

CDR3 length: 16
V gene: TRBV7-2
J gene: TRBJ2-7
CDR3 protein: CASSLPSGRATYEQYF

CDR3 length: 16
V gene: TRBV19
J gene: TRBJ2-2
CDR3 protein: CARGTGGSRSTGELFF

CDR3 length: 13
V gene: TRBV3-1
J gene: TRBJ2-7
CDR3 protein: CASSQDLSYEQYF

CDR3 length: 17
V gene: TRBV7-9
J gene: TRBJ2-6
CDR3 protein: CASSLDVLWSGANVLTF

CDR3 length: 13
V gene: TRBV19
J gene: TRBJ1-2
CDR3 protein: CASSTTERYGYTF

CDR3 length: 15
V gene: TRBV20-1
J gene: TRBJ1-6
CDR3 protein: CSASRTADYNSPLHF

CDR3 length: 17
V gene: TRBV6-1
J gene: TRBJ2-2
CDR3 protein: CASSYSDRVVFTGELFF

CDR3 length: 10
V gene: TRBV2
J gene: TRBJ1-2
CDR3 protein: CASETTINTF

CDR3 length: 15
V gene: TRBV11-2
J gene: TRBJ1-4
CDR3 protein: CASSLSQGARGKLFF

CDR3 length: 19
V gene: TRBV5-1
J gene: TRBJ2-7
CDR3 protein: CASSTGTGPGSGFSYEQYF

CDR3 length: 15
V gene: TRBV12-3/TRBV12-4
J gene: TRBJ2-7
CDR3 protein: CASSNAVGRIYEQYF

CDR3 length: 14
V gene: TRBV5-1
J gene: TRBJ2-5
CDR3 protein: CASSWTGIVETQYF

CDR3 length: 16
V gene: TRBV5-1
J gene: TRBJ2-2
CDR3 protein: CASSLIGGQDTGELFF